The 25 T cell receptor beta chains reported below all come from one sample, sequenced in a study of T-cell reconstitution after alpha-beta-depleted transplantation in children (dated by TCRdb to the mid-2010s). What this sample's treatment or condition label stands for: allogeneic hematopoietic cell transplantation with graft depleted of TCRalphabeta T cells and CD19 B cells. Library method: PCR. The reads were generated on an Illumina HiSeq 2500. To normalize quantification of the TCRbeta repertoire, the TCR libraries were built with molecular barcoding that relied on unique molecular identifiers. TCRdb applied fastp at Q25 and MiXCR to the public reads, then kept only in-frame beta chains. Duplicate CDR3 protein sequences are folded into a single record with the most common DNA and genes. Here the sample has approximately 220,000 distinct CDR3 sequences; over 15% occur a single time. The top ten hold around 44% of the sample.

The sequencing used PBMCs, mostly from graft donor cells, collected 360 days after TCRalphabeta/CD19-depleted stem cell transplant. The receptors here all came from a male patient aged 2-15 years who had a stem cell transplant for acute lymphoblastic leukemia, so the T cells may come from the graft donor.

The gene calls are TRBV11-2 and TRBJ2-5; D may be TRBD2 (6 bases). CDR3 length: 15 amino acids. Trimming shortened V by 2 bases and J by 7 bases, and 17 bases separated the two germline ends. Germline CDR1 SGHAT, CDR2 FQNNGV. The DNA for the CDR3 is TGTGCCAGCAGCTTACGACCTGGAGGGCCTGGGACCCAGTACTTC. Its translation is CASSLRPGGPGTQYF.

The chain is built from TRBV29-1 and TRBJ2-7; a weak D match, TRBD1 (5 bases). Germline V CDR1 and CDR2: SQVTM, ANQGSEA. V was clipped by 0 bases and J by 2 bases, with 11 bases between them. This CDR3 has 14 residues. The CDR3 region is CSVEEGRQTYEQYF. In DNA form, the CDR3 reads TGCAGCGTTGAAGAAGGGCGACAGACCTACGAGCAGTACTTC.

The CDR3 sequence: CASSLTPEQETQYF. In DNA form, the CDR3 reads TGTGCCAGCAGTTTAACCCCAGAGCAAGAGACCCAGTACTTC. The chain recombines TRBV28 with TRBJ2-5; D remains unclear. This CDR3 is 14 amino acids long. CDR1 MDHEN and CDR2 SYDVKM come from the germline V gene. The ends were cut back, 2 bases at V and 2 bases at J, with 9 bases in the middle.

This clonotype was seen only a few times. This chain links TRBV19 with TRBJ2-1, with D tentatively TRBD1 or TRBD2 (7 bases each). Trimming removed 4 bases from V and 6 bases from J, with 16 bases in between. This CDR3 is 15 amino acids long. Germline V lookup: CDR1 LNHDA, CDR2 SQIVND (reference sequence). The CDR3 coding sequence is TGTGCCAGTAGTACCCCAGGGGGGGGGATCAATGAGCAGTTCTTC. This encodes CASSTPGGGINEQFF. Full variable domain (outside the CDR3, taken from reference TRBV19 and TRBJ2-1): DGGITQSPKYLFRKEGQNVTLSCEQNLNHDAMYWYRQDPGQGLRLIYYSQIVNDFQKGDIAEGYSVSREKKESFPLTVTSAQKNPTAFYLCASSTPGGGINEQFFGPGTRLTVL.

In its sample, this clonotype was seen a few times. The CDR3 DNA reads as TGTGCCAGCAGTACCAGACAGGGTAGGAGCAAAAACATTCAGTACTTC. This translates into CASSTRQGRSKNIQYF. The gene calls are TRBV6-2 or TRBV6-3 and TRBJ2-4; 7 nucleotides agree with TRBD1. Losses at the gene ends were 5 bases for V and 3 bases for J; bases not matched to a gene: 10. The CDR3 contains 16 residues. Germline loops: CDR1 MNHEY, CDR2 SVGEGT.

The gene calls are TRBV19 and TRBJ2-1; D is ambiguous. V was trimmed by 5 bases and J by 10 bases, leaving 9 bases between them. This CDR3 comprises 11 residues. Germline V gene sequence: CDR1 LNHDA, CDR2 SQIVND (reference sequence). The CDR3 nucleotides read TGTGCCAGTAGTGCGGAAGTGGAGCAGTTCTTC. Translating it yields CASSAEVEQFF. Full variable domain (missing parts from reference TRBV19 and TRBJ2-1): DGGITQSPKYLFRKEGQNVTLSCEQNLNHDAMYWYRQDPGQGLRLIYYSQIVNDFQKGDIAEGYSVSREKKESFPLTVTSAQKNPTAFYLCASSAEVEQFFGPGTRLTVL.

This clonotype was detected ten times or more. The rearrangement joins TRBV7-9 to TRBJ2-1; the match to TRBD1 covers 8 bases. With V trimmed by 6 bases and J by 5 bases, 12 bases remained unmatched. CDR3 length: 16 residues. Germline V lookup: CDR1 SEHNR, CDR2 FQNEAQ (reference sequence). CDR3 coding DNA: TGTGCCAGCAGAACTACGGGGACAGGTTTGGACAATGAGCAGTTCTTC. Translating gives CASRTTGTGLDNEQFF. Combining the CDR3 with reference TRBV7-9 and TRBJ2-1 gives the whole variable domain DTGVSQNPRHKITKRGQNVTFRCDPISEHNRLYWYRQTLGQGPEFLTYFQNEAQLEKSRLLSDRFSAERPKGSFSTLEIQRTEQGDSAMYLCASRTTGTGLDNEQFFGPGTRLTVL.

This clonotype was counted at least ten times. The CDR3 bases are TGTGCCAGCGGTCTCTTCTCCTACAATGAGCAGTTCTTC. Translation gives CASGLFSYNEQFF. V and J are TRBV12-3 or TRBV12-4 and TRBJ2-1; unclear D gene. The V end was cut by 8 bases, the J end by 0 bases, with 8 bases between. This CDR3 spans 13 amino acids.

This clonotype showed up just a few times. The chain links TRBV12-3 or TRBV12-4 to TRBJ2-3; tentatively, D is TRBD2 (7 bases). V was trimmed by 3 bases and J by 5 bases, leaving 12 bases between them. This CDR3 is built from 14 residues. CDR3 sequence reads: CASSFLRGLDTQYF. CDR3 coding DNA: TGTGCCAGCAGTTTTTTGCGGGGGCTAGATACGCAGTATTTT.

In its sample, this clonotype was seen many times. The chain carries TRBV10-3 and TRBJ2-2; possible D gene TRBD1, 5 bases. From germline, CDR1 is ENHRY and CDR2 SYGVKD. Trimming stripped 7 bases from V and 1 base from J, with 10 bases between. CDR3 size: 14 residues. The CDR3 DNA is TGTGCCATCACTACGACAGAGAACACCGGGGAGCTGTTTTTT. Translating gives CAITTTENTGELFF.

This clonotype was picked up a small number of times. The genes are TRBV27 and TRBJ2-1; D tentatively fits TRBD1 or TRBD2 (5 bases each). The CDR3 is made up of 15 amino acids. The germline V gene has CDR1 MNHEY and CDR2 SMNVEV (reference sequence). V lost 4 bases to trimming and J lost 5 bases, with 15 bases between them. The CDR3 nucleotides read TGTGCCAGCAGTTCCTTCAGGGTGGAGGACAATGAGCAGTTCTTC. Its translation is CASSSFRVEDNEQFF.

The genes are TRBV12-5 and TRBJ2-5; D is undetermined. V was clipped by 7 bases and J by 2 bases, with 11 bases between them. Germline V lookup: CDR1 LGHNT, CDR2 FRNRAP. The CDR3 has 13 residues. The CDR3 DNA sequence: TGTGCTAGTGTCTTATATGGACAAGAGACCCAGTACTTC. It specifies CASVLYGQETQYF.

In DNA form, the CDR3 reads TGTGCCAGCAGTGAATTTCGAAAGGGGGCGGCGAGGGCAACTGAAGCTTTCTTT. Protein sequence: CASSEFRKGAARATEAFF. The chain uses TRBV2 and TRBJ1-1, with 7 bases fitting TRBD1. Per germline, CDR1 SNHLY and CDR2 FYNNEI. This CDR3 has 18 amino acids. Germline trimming cut 2 bases from V and 5 bases from J; bases unmatched to any gene: 17.

The sample holds a few counts of this clonotype. One end of the junction varies from germline; a read error may be responsible. Written as DNA, the CDR3 is TGCAGTGCTGGTCGGGACAGCTCTTGGGCCAACGTCCTGACTTTC. Amino acid sequence: CSAGRDSSWANVLTF. The gene calls are TRBV20-1 and TRBJ2-6; TRBD1 agrees at 7 bases. CDR1 DFQATT and CDR2 SNEGSKA come from the germline V gene (reference sequence). The CDR3 runs 15 residues.

This clonotype turned up a few times. This chain uses TRBV7-9 with TRBJ1-4, with unresolved D. The V gene's germline CDR1 is SEHNR and CDR2 FQNEAQ (reference sequence). The CDR3 loop spans 16 amino acids. Trimming took 2 bases from V and 0 from J, leaving 10 bases between them. CDR3: CASSLIRTATNEKLFF. The CDR3 DNA sequence: TGTGCCAGCAGCTTAATCCGAACGGCAACTAATGAAAAACTGTTTTTT. The complete variable domain, with remaining parts taken from reference TRBV7-9 and TRBJ1-4, reads DTGVSQNPRHKITKRGQNVTFRCDPISEHNRLYWYRQTLGQGPEFLTYFQNEAQLEKSRLLSDRFSAERPKGSFSTLEIQRTEQGDSAMYLCASSLIRTATNEKLFFGSGTQLSVL.

This clonotype turned up a few times. This chain connects TRBV3-1 to TRBJ2-3; 8 nucleotides line up with TRBD2. J was trimmed by 2 bases and V by 1 base; bases with no gene match: 5. This CDR3 comprises 16 residues. Germline V gives CDR1 LGHDT, CDR2 YNNKEL (reference sequence). The CDR3 region has the DNA TGTGCCAGCAGCCAAGTAGCGGGGTCAAACACAGATACGCAGTATTTT. Encoded protein: CASSQVAGSNTDTQYF.

The chain uses TRBV5-1 and TRBJ1-1; D remains unclear. Trimming stripped 4 bases from V and 4 bases from J, with 11 bases between. Germline values: CDR1 SGHRS, CDR2 YFSETQ. This CDR3 contains 13 residues. CDR3 bases: TGCGCCAGCAGCCTCATCTGGGGCACTGAAGCTTTCTTT. This translates into CASSLIWGTEAFF.

The CDR3 is CASSRTVGGSNTGELFF. CDR3 DNA: TGTGCCAGCAGCCGAACCGTAGGGGGGTCGAACACCGGGGAGCTGTTTTTT. The gene calls are TRBV7-8 and TRBJ2-2; D could derive from TRBD1 or TRBD2 (6 bases each). CDR1 is SGHVS, CDR2 FQNEAQ, per germline. The CDR3 totals 17 residues. V was shortened by 5 bases and J by 0 bases, with 16 bases between the two germline ends.

This clonotype has a handful of counts. The J gene is TRBJ2-7, the V gene TRBV27, with a weak D call TRBD1 (5 bases). CDR1 and CDR2 from the germline V gene are MNHEY and SMNVEV (reference sequence). The CDR3 length is 11 residues. V lost 4 bases and J lost 8, with 9 bases in between. CDR3: CASSSQGKQYF. The CDR3 coding sequence is TGTGCCAGCAGTTCGCAGGGCAAGCAGTACTTC.

The chain combines TRBV20-1 with TRBJ1-5; the D is unclear. This CDR3 has 13 amino acids. Germline V CDR1 and CDR2: DFQATT, SNEGSKA (reference sequence). V dropped 3 bases and J dropped 0 bases, with 6 bases sitting between them. CDR3: CSASIDSNQPQHF. CDR3 sequence (DNA): TGCAGTGCTAGTATCGATAGCAATCAGCCCCAGCATTTT.

The chain has TRBV6-2 or TRBV6-3 and TRBJ1-5; no clear D. This CDR3 is built from 16 residues. V was pared by 6 bases and J by 0 bases, with 15 bases between. Per germline, CDR1 MNHEY and CDR2 SVGEGT. The chain's CDR3 is CASSHRLGVSNQPQHF. In DNA form, the CDR3 reads TGTGCCAGCAGCCACCGGCTGGGAGTTAGCAATCAGCCCCAGCATTTT.

This clonotype came up a few times. The chain links TRBV12-3 or TRBV12-4 to TRBJ2-1, with 10 bases aligning to TRBD1. The CDR3 loop spans 15 amino acids. Trimming took 7 bases from V and 6 from J; bases not matched to a gene: 9. The CDR3 sequence: CASILRDRGFNEQFF. The CDR3 DNA reads TGTGCCAGCATCCTCCGGGACAGGGGATTCAATGAGCAGTTCTTC.

This clonotype showed up just a few times. The chain couples TRBV24-1 to TRBJ2-1; D gene ambiguous. Trimming shortened V by 0 bases and J by 9 bases, and 8 bases separated the two germline ends. CDR3 length equals 13 residues. CDR1 KGHDR and CDR2 SFDVKD come from the germline V gene. The CDR3 DNA follows: TGTGCCACCAGTGATTTGGCTTGGCCTGAGCAGTTCTTC. Its protein product is CATSDLAWPEQFF.

The gene calls are TRBV12-3 or TRBV12-4 and TRBJ2-1, with 8 bases fitting TRBD2. The CDR3 totals 16 residues. J lost 0 bases, V lost 10 bases, and 11 bases had no gene match. CDR3 loop: CATRDERGLSYNEQFF. CDR3 in DNA: TGTGCCACCAGGGACGAGCGGGGGCTCTCCTACAATGAGCAGTTCTTC.

This clonotype occurred a few times. The chain has TRBV28 and TRBJ1-6; no clear D gene. The germline CDR1 and CDR2 sequences are MDHEN and SYDVKM. This CDR3 contains 16 residues. Trimming stripped 5 bases from V and 1 base from J, with 12 bases between. The CDR3 coding sequence is TGTGCCAGCAGTCTCCTCCCAGGTTCCTATAATTCACCCCTCCACTTT. Translation: CASSLLPGSYNSPLHF.